What follows are 17 T cell receptor beta chains derived from one specimen sequenced in a study of T-cell reconstitution after alpha-beta-depleted transplantation in children. Preparing the TCRbeta library involved the use of unique molecular identifiers. TCRdb passed the PCR reads through MiXCR, listing each CDR3 protein once. Among about 460,000 distinct CDR3 sequences listed, over 10% were seen once. Specimen: PBMCs, mostly from graft donor cells, collected 180 days after TCRalphabeta/CD19-depleted stem cell transplant. These receptor sequences come from a female patient aged 2-9 years who had a stem cell transplant for aplastic anemia, so the T cells may come from the graft donor.

In this sample, this clonotype turned up many times. The DNA of the CDR3 is TGTGCCATCAGCGACTCGAGGGGCAGCCGGAACACTGAAGCTTTCTTT. It yields the protein CAISDSRGSRNTEAFF. The chain recombines TRBV10-3 with TRBJ1-1, with D perhaps TRBD1 (5 bases). From germline, CDR1 is ENHRY and CDR2 SYGVKD. The CDR3 runs to 16 residues. Trimming took off 6 bases at V and 1 base at J, with 18 bases between the two ends.

This clonotype was observed a few times. Just one base apart from a much larger clone, this may be a read error. The V and J genes are TRBV12-3 or TRBV12-4 and TRBJ2-3, with a tentative D call TRBD1 (5 bases). V dropped 3 bases and J dropped 4 bases, with 8 bases sitting between them. The CDR3 has 13 residues. CDR3 residues: CASSFTGPDTQYF. The CDR3 DNA sequence: TGTGCCAGCAGTTTCACAGGCCCAGATACGCAGTATTTT.

The chain employs TRBV19 and TRBJ1-1; D ambiguous. Germline V gene lookup returns CDR1 LNHDA and CDR2 SQIVND (reference sequence). Trimming pared 3 bases from V and 5 bases from J, leaving 13 bases between. The CDR3 loop spans 14 amino acids. CDR3 coding DNA: TGTGCCAGTAGTATTGAACGGGCCGGGACTGAAGCTTTCTTT. Its protein is CASSIERAGTEAFF.

The rearrangement joins TRBV5-1 to TRBJ2-1; D perhaps matches TRBD1 (5 bases). The germline CDR1 and CDR2 sequences are SGHRS and YFSETQ. V lost 4 bases and J lost 5, with 19 bases in between. This CDR3 spans 16 amino acids. CDR3 amino acids: CASSPPTGTGNNEQFF. Written as DNA, the CDR3 is TGCGCCAGCAGCCCTCCAACAGGAACCGGTAACAATGAGCAGTTCTTC. Combining the CDR3 with reference TRBV5-1 and TRBJ2-1 gives the whole variable domain KAGVTQTPRYLIKTRGQQVTLSCSPISGHRSVSWYQQTPGQGLQFLFEYFSETQRNKGNFPGRFSGRQFSNSRSEMNVSTLELGDSALYLCASSPPTGTGNNEQFFGPGTRLTVL.

The chain has TRBV6-6 and TRBJ2-7, with TRBD1 matching 7 bases. The J segment lost 4 bases and the V segment lost 2 bases, leaving 2 bases of the junction unmatched. This CDR3 is 13 amino acids long. The germline CDR1 and CDR2 sequences are MNHNY and SVGAGI (reference sequence). The CDR3 DNA is TGTGCCAGCAGTTACGACAGGGATTACGAGCAGTACGTC. It is translated as CASSYDRDYEQYV.

The chain carries TRBV5-1 and TRBJ2-7; D unclear. Trimming left V 0 bases short and J 4 bases short, with 17 bases between. Germline CDR1 is SGHRS and CDR2 is YFSETQ. This CDR3 has 16 amino acids. CDR3 DNA: TGCGCCAGCAGCTTGGTCGTGCGCGGACCTCCGTACGAGCAGTACTTC. This translates into CASSLVVRGPPYEQYF.

This clonotype was counted between two and nine times. The CDR3 reads CATQGPLTEAFF. In DNA form, the CDR3 reads TGTGCCACCCAGGGACCGCTCACTGAAGCTTTCTTT. V usage is TRBV27 and J usage is TRBJ1-1, with a possible D match to TRBD1 (5 bases). The CDR3 length is 12 residues. Trimming cost V 10 bases and J 4 bases, with 13 bases left between them. Germline CDR1 reads MNHEY; CDR2 reads SMNVEV (reference sequence).

The chain couples TRBV12-3 or TRBV12-4 to TRBJ2-5; TRBD1 matches at 11 bases. The ends lost 2 bases at V and 4 bases at J; junction bases unmatched: 12. The CDR3 is 18 amino acids. The CDR3 coding sequence is TGTGCCAGCAGTTTACCCAGGACAGGGGGCGCGAATGCAGAGACCCAGTACTTC. Translating it yields CASSLPRTGGANAETQYF.

This clonotype was seen a handful of times. The genes are TRBV7-9 and TRBJ2-1; D is ambiguous. Trimming took off 5 bases at V and 4 bases at J, with 15 bases between the two ends. Germline V CDR1 and CDR2: SEHNR, FQNEAQ (reference sequence). The CDR3 runs to 15 residues. The CDR3 nucleotides read TGTGCCAGCAGCCCAGCTGTTCACGCATACAATGAGCAGTTCTTC. Residues: CASSPAVHAYNEQFF.

This clonotype was seen only a few times. The chain carries TRBV15 and TRBJ1-1; D is possibly TRBD1 (5 bases). This CDR3 has 15 residues. V was trimmed by 0 bases and J by 4 bases, leaving 12 bases between them. The germline V gene has CDR1 LNHNV and CDR2 YYDKDF (reference sequence). CDR3 amino acids: CATSRDTGVGTEAFF. CDR3 coding DNA: TGTGCCACCAGCAGAGATACGGGGGTGGGCACTGAAGCTTTCTTT.

This clonotype has just a few counts. V and J are TRBV20-1 and TRBJ2-3; TRBD1 is a possible D gene (5 bases). The V gene's germline CDR1 is DFQATT and CDR2 SNEGSKA (reference sequence). This CDR3 has 15 amino acids. V gave up 3 bases and J gave up 4 bases, with 17 bases separating them. The CDR3 DNA reads as TGCAGTGCTAGGCAGGCCAGGGCCATCGCAGATACGCAGTATTTT. Residues: CSARQARAIADTQYF.

This clonotype came up a few times. The chain uses TRBV20-1 and TRBJ2-5; D unresolved. The CDR3 spans 10 residues. Trimming stripped 6 bases from V and 5 bases from J, with 7 bases between. Germline CDR1 is DFQATT and CDR2 is SNEGSKA (reference sequence). This CDR3 is CSAPLETQYF. DNA for the CDR3: TGCAGTGCCCCCCTGGAGACCCAGTACTTC.

This chain joins TRBV20-1 and TRBJ2-1, with TRBD2 matching over 7 bases. The J segment lost 6 bases and the V segment lost 3 bases, leaving 11 bases of the junction unmatched. This CDR3 region has 15 residues. The germline V gene has CDR1 DFQATT and CDR2 SNEGSKA (reference sequence). The CDR3 DNA follows: TGCAGTGCTAGTTTAGCGGGTTCCTACGGCAATGAGCAGTTCTTC. Its protein product is CSASLAGSYGNEQFF.

This clonotype was detected only a few times. V is TRBV7-9 and J is TRBJ2-3, with D possibly called TRBD1 or TRBD2 (6 bases each). Germline V gene sequence: CDR1 SEHNR, CDR2 FQNEAQ (reference sequence). CDR3 length equals 15 residues. The CDR3: CAERSGRDITDTQYF. The CDR3 DNA reads TGTGCAGAGCGCTCTGGGCGGGACATCACAGATACGCAGTATTTT.

This clonotype was seen only a few times. V and J are TRBV11-2 and TRBJ1-2, with 7 bases aligning to TRBD1. Germline V gene data show CDR1 as SGHAT and CDR2 as FQNNGV. V shed 4 bases and J 3 bases; nucleotides not matched to a gene: 5. CDR3 length: 14 residues. CDR3 DNA sequence: TGTGCCAGCAGCTCCCGACAGGGAGACTATGGCTACACCTTC. Its translation is CASSSRQGDYGYTF.

This clonotype occurred many times. The chain employs TRBV7-2 and TRBJ2-7; the D is unclear. Germline V gene lookup returns CDR1 SGHTA and CDR2 FQGNSA. This CDR3 is built from 13 residues. Trimming shortened V by 0 bases and J by 4 bases, and 7 bases separated the two germline ends. The CDR3: CASSLAESYEQYV. The CDR3 DNA is TGTGCCAGCAGCTTAGCAGAAAGTTACGAGCAGTACGTC.

As DNA, the CDR3 is TGCGCCAGCAGCTCCCGGGACAGGGGCCCAGATACGCAGTATTTT. This encodes CASSSRDRGPDTQYF. The chain carries TRBV5-1 and TRBJ2-3; TRBD1 agrees at 10 bases. This CDR3 is 15 amino acids long. Per the germline V gene, CDR1 is SGHRS and CDR2 is YFSETQ. The junction had 5 bases not matched to a gene; V was cut back by 3 bases and J by 4 bases. The whole variable domain, remainder taken from reference TRBV5-1 and TRBJ2-3, is KAGVTQTPRYLIKTRGQQVTLSCSPISGHRSVSWYQQTPGQGLQFLFEYFSETQRNKGNFPGRFSGRQFSNSRSEMNVSTLELGDSALYLCASSSRDRGPDTQYFGPGTRLTVL.